These 5 T cell receptor beta chains were sequenced from one sample in a study of human T cells and chemical hapten exposure. From the RACE reads, TCRdb called clonotypes with MiXCR, one entry per CDR3 protein. Of over 35,000 distinct CDR3 sequences in the sample, 3% to 4.5% were seen once. The time point was: patch test 1, 2 weeks after DPC sensitization. Sample treatment: therapeutic diphenylcyclopropenone sensitization with weekly scalp DPC. Unfractionated whole blood was the source of the extracted total RNA. Here the sequenced sample was whole blood, taken in connection with sensitization to the hapten diphenylcyclopropenone (DPC). These TCRs come from a man in his fifties with alopecia areata. Some clones in this sample may be carry-over from other donors' samples.

This clonotype was observed at least ten times. CDR3 in amino acids: CASSQGVGGLNTEAFF. The CDR3 nucleotides are TGTGCCAGCAGCCAAGGTGTAGGGGGATTGAACACTGAAGCTTTCTTT. The chain is built from TRBV4-2 and TRBJ1-1, with TRBD1 as a possible D gene (6 bases). Germline V gives CDR1 LGHNA, CDR2 YNFKEQ. This CDR3 is built from 16 residues. The ends were cut back, 1 base at V and 0 bases at J, with 12 bases in the middle.

This clonotype was seen at least ten times. V is TRBV20-1 and J is TRBJ2-7; perhaps D is TRBD1 or TRBD2 (5 bases each). The V end was cut by 1 base, the J end by 2 bases, with 9 bases between. The germline V gene encodes CDR1 DFQATT and CDR2 SNEGSKA (reference sequence). The CDR3 has 13 amino acids. The CDR3 is CSARGDAAYEQYF. The CDR3 DNA reads TGCAGTGCTAGAGGGGACGCCGCCTACGAGCAGTACTTC.

This clonotype was counted a few times. The chain joins TRBV15 to TRBJ2-3; 13 bases are shared with TRBD2. CDR3 length: 16 amino acids. Germline trimming cut 3 bases from V and 0 bases from J; bases unmatched to any gene: 0. CDR1 is LNHNV and CDR2 is YYDKDF in the germline V gene (reference sequence). CDR3 amino acids: CATSRGLAGSTDTQYF. In nucleotides, the CDR3 is TGTGCCACCAGCAGGGGACTAGCGGGAAGCACAGATACGCAGTATTTT.

Ten or more counts support this clonotype. The gene calls are TRBV27 and TRBJ2-3; 9 bases fit TRBD2. This CDR3 is built from 12 residues. J was trimmed by 6 bases and V by 6 bases; bases with no gene match: 1. Germline-derived CDR1 and CDR2 are MNHEY and SMNVEV (reference sequence). The CDR3 region is CASSGLADTQYF. For the CDR3, the DNA is TGTGCCAGCAGCGGACTAGCGGATACGCAGTATTTT.

This clonotype was recorded at least ten times. The CDR3 here is CATSEEWGETQYF. The DNA for the CDR3 is TGTGCCACCAGTGAAGAGTGGGGGGAGACCCAGTACTTC. This chain connects TRBV24-1 to TRBJ2-5; perhaps D is TRBD1 or TRBD2 (5 bases each). Trimming took off 4 bases at V and 5 bases at J, with 10 bases between the two ends. The CDR3 loop spans 13 amino acids. Germline V gene data show CDR1 as KGHDR and CDR2 as SFDVKD.